The 19 T cell receptor beta chains in this list originate from one sample, sequenced in a study of blood T cell repertoires in COVID-19. Some clones are missing from TCRdb's copy, which holds only in-frame ones; the method was immunoSEQ multiplex PCR. This table holds tens of thousands of clones, around 84% found once. Sequencing was done on a sample of peripheral blood. All receptors come from a human donor in a cohort sampled during active or convalescent COVID-19.

This rearrangement joins TRBV20-1 to TRBJ1-2; D unclear. This CDR3 contains 12 residues. The V gene's germline CDR1 is DFQATT and CDR2 SNEGSKA (reference sequence). V was pared by 3 bases and J by 3 bases, with 8 bases between. CDR3 sequence (DNA): TGCAGTGCTAGTTTGTCAGACTATGGCTACACCTTC. This codes for CSASLSDYGYTF.

The chain employs TRBV2 and TRBJ2-1; possibly TRBD1 for D (5 bases). Trimming stripped 5 bases from V and 4 bases from J, with 12 bases between. The CDR3 length is 14 residues. Looked up from germline, CDR1 is SNHLY and CDR2 is FYNNEI. Here the CDR3 reads CASSPTVLYNEQFF. The CDR3 nucleotides are TGTGCCAGCAGTCCGACAGTCCTATACAATGAGCAGTTCTTC. The full variable domain, its missing parts supplied by reference TRBV2 and TRBJ2-1, is EPEVTQTPSHQVTQMGQEVILRCVPISNHLYFYWYRQILGQKVEFLVSFYNNEISEKSEIFDDQFSVERPDGSNFTLKIRSTKLEDSAMYFCASSPTVLYNEQFFGPGTRLTVL.

The chain has TRBV11-3 and TRBJ2-7; the D gene is possibly TRBD1 (5 bases). This CDR3 contains 16 residues. Trimming stripped 1 base from V and 2 bases from J, with 15 bases between. CDR1 SGHNT and CDR2 YENEEA come from the germline V gene. The CDR3 region has the DNA TGTGCCAGCAGCTTAGTGGGCAGGGTACTACCCTACGAGCAGTACTTC. Translated: CASSLVGRVLPYEQYF.

J is TRBJ2-7 and V is TRBV7-2; 7 bases are shared with TRBD2. In germline, CDR1 is SGHTA, CDR2 FQGNSA. Germline trimming cut 4 bases from V and 2 bases from J; bases unmatched to any gene: 8. The CDR3 sequence is 15 residues long. The DNA of the CDR3 is TGTGCCAGCAGCTCTGCCTGGGCGGGGGCCTACGAGCAGTACTTC. This encodes CASSSAWAGAYEQYF.

The gene calls are TRBV18 and TRBJ1-6; 11 nucleotides align to TRBD1. J was trimmed by 7 bases and V by 5 bases; bases with no gene match: 10. CDR3 length: 17 amino acids. The germline V gene has CDR1 KGHSH and CDR2 LQKENI. The CDR3 coding sequence is TGTGCCAGCTCATCACAACCTGGGACAGGGGGAAATTCACCCCTCCACTTT. Protein product: CASSSQPGTGGNSPLHF.

The CDR3, as DNA: TGTGCCAGCAGCTTAGAACGGGGAAGTTCTAATCAGCCCCAGCATTTT. Translation gives CASSLERGSSNQPQHF. V is TRBV7-2 and J is TRBJ1-5; the D is unclear. Trimming stripped 1 base from V and 4 bases from J, with 14 bases between. The germline V gene encodes CDR1 SGHTA and CDR2 FQGNSA. This CDR3 is 16 amino acids long.

This clone was found many times. J is TRBJ2-2 and V is TRBV6-4; D is perhaps TRBD2 (6 bases). The length of the CDR3 is 16 residues. V was trimmed by 0 bases and J by 2 bases, leaving 10 bases between them. Looked up from germline, CDR1 is MRHNA and CDR2 is SNTAGT. The CDR3 bases are TGTGCCAGCAGTGACTCTGGAGGACTAAACACCGGGGAGCTGTTTTTT. It yields the protein CASSDSGGLNTGELFF.

The chain uses TRBV7-6 and TRBJ1-2; D perhaps matches TRBD1 (5 bases). The V gene's germline CDR1 is SGHVS and CDR2 FNYEAQ. The V end was cut by 8 bases, the J end by 4 bases, with 20 bases between. The CDR3 has 15 amino acids. In nucleotides, the CDR3 is TGTGCCAGCGCCTACCGCCCGACAGACCCCTATGGCTACACCTTC. Protein product: CASAYRPTDPYGYTF.

The chain recombines TRBV9 with TRBJ1-5; 7 nucleotides align to TRBD1. With 5 bases clipped from V and 2 bases from J, the junction kept 4 bases outside the gene matches. Germline loops: CDR1 SGDLS, CDR2 YYNGEE. CDR3 size: 14 residues. CDR3: CASSSQGGNQPQHF. The CDR3 DNA follows: TGTGCCAGCAGTTCTCAGGGGGGCAATCAGCCCCAGCATTTT.

CDR3: CASSWLGADTDTQYF. Here the CDR3 DNA reads TGTGCCAGCAGTTGGTTGGGCGCCGACACAGATACGCAGTATTTT. This sequence joins TRBV6-5 and TRBJ2-3; D is ambiguous. V lost 4 bases and J lost 2, with 13 bases in between. The CDR3 is made up of 15 amino acids. Germline assignment: CDR1 MNHEY and CDR2 SVGAGI.

The chain couples TRBV10-3 to TRBJ1-2, with TRBD1 matching over 8 bases. This CDR3 comprises 16 residues. V gave up 6 bases and J gave up 8 bases; unmatched junction bases: 17. CDR1 ENHRY and CDR2 SYGVKD come from the germline V gene. The CDR3 DNA sequence: TGTGCCATCAGCCCCGGACAGGGTGGCGTTTCGCGGGGCTACACCTTC. This translates into CAISPGQGGVSRGYTF.

The gene calls are TRBV3-1 (or the pseudogene TRBV3-2) and TRBJ2-3; a weak D match, TRBD2 (6 bases). The CDR3 is 17 residues long. The V gene's germline CDR1 is LGHDT and CDR2 YNNKEL (reference sequence). The V end was cut by 3 bases, the J end by 4 bases, with 20 bases between. The CDR3 here is CASSQEATRRSPDTQYF. CDR3 DNA: TGTGCCAGCAGCCAGGAAGCGACTAGGCGCTCGCCAGATACGCAGTATTTT.

CDR3 nucleotides: TGTGCCAGCAGCCCCCGTACAGGACAGGGGCGCGAGAGAGATACGCAGTATTTT. Its translation: CASSPRTGQGRERDTQYF. The chain is built from TRBV6-2 or TRBV6-3 and TRBJ2-3; TRBD1 aligns across 9 bases. This CDR3 has 18 residues. The V gene end was trimmed by 6 bases and the J gene end by 5 bases; junction bases not matched to a gene: 18. Germline CDR1 is MNHEY and CDR2 is SVGEGT.

This rearrangement joins TRBV6-5 to TRBJ1-4; 7 nucleotides match TRBD1. V was pared by 7 bases and J by 5 bases, with 4 bases of the junction left unmatched. Germline values: CDR1 MNHEY, CDR2 SVGAGI. This CDR3 has 13 residues. The CDR3 sequence is CASTGTANEKLFF. The CDR3 nucleotides read TGTGCCAGCACCGGGACAGCAAATGAAAAACTGTTTTTT.

The gene calls are TRBV19 and TRBJ2-1; 7 positions agree with TRBD2. Germline values: CDR1 LNHDA, CDR2 SQIVND (reference sequence). Losses at the gene ends were 2 bases for V and 10 bases for J; bases not matched to a gene: 11. The CDR3 is made up of 15 amino acids. The CDR3 spells CASSISGTAAREQFF. CDR3 DNA sequence: TGTGCCAGTAGTATAAGCGGGACTGCCGCCCGGGAGCAGTTCTTC.

This chain connects TRBV10-3 to TRBJ1-1; D remains unclear. Deletions cut 5 bases from V and 11 bases from J, with 18 bases between. The CDR3 runs to 13 residues. The germline CDR1 and CDR2 sequences are ENHRY and SYGVKD. CDR3 bases: TGTGCCATCAGTCCTTCTGCGGGGATGAAGGCTTTCTTT. Translation: CAISPSAGMKAFF.

The chain couples TRBV11-3 to TRBJ2-3; weak D call: TRBD1 (6 bases). The CDR3 is 16 amino acids. CDR1 is SGHNT and CDR2 is YENEEA in the germline V gene. V lost 5 bases to trimming and J lost 4 bases, with 19 bases between them. DNA for the CDR3: TGTGCCAGCAGCCAGGGGCAGGTGGTGGAGCCAGATACGCAGTATTTT. Amino acids: CASSQGQVVEPDTQYF.

A remark on this clone: A read error may produce the germline difference seen at one junction end. The rearrangement joins TRBV19 to TRBJ2-7, with a possible D match to TRBD2 (5 bases). CDR1 and CDR2 (germline): LNHDA, SQIVND (reference sequence). The CDR3 covers 15 residues. DNA of the CDR3: TGTGCCAGTAGTGCCCGGACTGATACTTCCTCCGAGCAGTACTTC. This gives the protein CASSARTDTSSEQYF.

This chain joins TRBV6-2 or TRBV6-3 and TRBJ2-7; 11 bases are a match to TRBD2. The CDR3 totals 15 residues. CDR1 is MNHEY and CDR2 is SVGEGT in the germline V gene. With V trimmed by 5 bases and J by 3 bases, 6 bases remained unmatched. The CDR3 DNA sequence: TGTGCCAGCAGTCCCGGGACTAGCGGATTCTACGAGCAGTACTTC. This encodes CASSPGTSGFYEQYF.